This TCR beta chain was recovered during a study of T-cell memory formation after mild COVID-19. Germline CDR1 is SGDLS and CDR2 is YYNGEE. V lost 3 bases and J lost 5, with 3 bases in between. CDR3 length equals 12 residues. With regard to this clonotype: The antigen remains unidentified.

TCRdb processed the 5' RACE reads anew with MiXCR; each CDR3 protein has one entry. The sample shows roughly 110,000 distinct CDR3 sequences, about an eighth of them seen only once. Whole-study results and caveats: Among CD4+ contracting clones, most were CM and EM, and CD8+ ones EMRA.

Sample: PBMCs or a T cell subset sorted from them (not recorded which). This receptor was taken from a man between 18 and 35 years old who had mild COVID-19 (a few samples of this study predate the infection). Cell type and time point are not known. This chain connects TRBV9 to TRBJ1-6, with D unresolved. The CDR3 reads CASSANNSPLHF. For the CDR3, the DNA is TGTGCCAGCAGCGCCAATAATTCACCCCTCCACTTT.